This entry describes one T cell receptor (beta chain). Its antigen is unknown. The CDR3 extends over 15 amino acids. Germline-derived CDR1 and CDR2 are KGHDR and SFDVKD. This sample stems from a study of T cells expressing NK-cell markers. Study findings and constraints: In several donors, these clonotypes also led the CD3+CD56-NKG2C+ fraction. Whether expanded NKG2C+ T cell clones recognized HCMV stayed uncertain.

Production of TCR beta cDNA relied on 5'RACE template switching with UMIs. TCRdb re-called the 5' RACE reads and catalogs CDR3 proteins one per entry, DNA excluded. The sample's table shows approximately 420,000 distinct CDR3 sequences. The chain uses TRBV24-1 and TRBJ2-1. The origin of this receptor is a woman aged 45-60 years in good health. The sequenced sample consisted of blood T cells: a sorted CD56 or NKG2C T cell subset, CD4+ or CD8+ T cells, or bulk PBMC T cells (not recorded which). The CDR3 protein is CATSDLTQESAEQFF.